This T cell receptor (beta chain) came from a study of blood T cell repertoires in COVID-19. The method was immunoSEQ multiplex PCR; TCRdb's version includes in-frame clones alone and lacks a portion of them. The sample comprises approximately 160,000 clones, around 84% of which are singletons, and 7.3% rests with the top ten. V lost 1 base and J 3 bases, leaving 15 bases between the germline ends. Germline CDR1 and CDR2: SQVTM and ANQGSEA. This CDR3 comprises 15 residues. Sample: PBMCs or T cells enriched from blood (not recorded which). The chain has TRBV29-1 and TRBJ1-2, with D perhaps TRBD1 (6 bases). This receptor was taken from a man over 45 who had recovered from COVID-19. In nucleotides, the CDR3 is TGCAGCGTTGAAGGCAGGGGCGACACCTACTATGGCTACACCTTC. The encoded protein is CSVEGRGDTYYGYTF. The full variable domain, its missing parts supplied by reference TRBV29-1 and TRBJ1-2, is SAVISQKPSRDICQRGTSLTIQCQVDSQVTMMFWYRQQPGQSLTLIATANQGSEATYESGFVIDKFPISRPNLTFSTLTVSNMSPEDSSIYLCSVEGRGDTYYGYTFGSGTRLTVV.